What follows are 15 T cell receptor beta chains derived from one specimen sequenced in a study. The sorted Tregs were CD4+CD25+CD127-/low cells. TCRdb fed the 5' RACE reads into MiXCR, producing one record per CDR3 protein. Of fewer than 65,000 distinct CDR3 sequences in the sample, less than 25% are singletons; the top ten hold roughly 2.9%. The material sequenced was tumor-infiltrating Tregs sorted from the breast tumor. Receptors originate from a female donor with breast cancer.

CDR3: CASRNPGPHTGELFF. The CDR3 region has the DNA TGTGCCAGCAGAAATCCGGGACCACACACCGGGGAGCTGTTTTTT. J is TRBJ2-2 and V is TRBV6-4; possibly TRBD1 or TRBD2 for D (5 bases each). CDR3 length: 15 amino acids. Trimming cost V 6 bases and J 3 bases, with 14 bases left between them. From germline, CDR1 is MRHNA and CDR2 SNTAGT.

In regard to this clonotype: Germline and junction disagree at one end, which may indicate a read error. The J gene is TRBJ2-5, the V gene TRBV4-1; unclear D gene. From germline, CDR1 is MGHRA and CDR2 YSYEKL. This CDR3 has 12 amino acids. CDR3 amino acids: CANSQFGQTQYF. CDR3 DNA sequence: TGCGCCAACAGCCAATTCGGGCAGACCCAGTACTTC.

This clonotype was counted ten times or more. V and J are TRBV6-5 and TRBJ2-5; 7 nucleotides align to TRBD1. Germline trimming cut 4 bases from V and 2 bases from J; bases unmatched to any gene: 13. CDR1 and CDR2 (germline): MNHEY, SVGAGI. The CDR3 is 17 residues long. CDR3 coding DNA: TGTGCCAGCAGTTCAAAACTTCCGGGACAGACACAAGAGACCCAGTACTTC. This sequence encodes CASSSKLPGQTQETQYF.

In this sample, this clonotype turned up many times. CDR3 residues: CASSARTVQETQYF. As DNA, the CDR3 is TGTGCCAGCAGCGCCAGGACGGTCCAAGAGACCCAGTACTTC. The genes are TRBV7-2 and TRBJ2-5; D uncertain. Germline V lookup: CDR1 SGHTA, CDR2 FQGNSA. The CDR3 spans 14 residues. The germline V and J ends were trimmed by 5 bases and 1 base, with 11 bases remaining between them.

There are a few counts of this clonotype. V gene TRBV20-1 combines with J gene TRBJ1-2, with 8 bases matching TRBD1. Germline CDR1 reads DFQATT; CDR2 reads SNEGSKA (reference sequence). The CDR3 consists of 13 residues. With 3 bases clipped from V and 6 bases from J, the junction kept 6 bases outside the gene matches. CDR3 DNA: TGCAGTGCTAGCCTAGGACAGGGTGATGGCTACACCTTC. Protein product: CSASLGQGDGYTF.

This clonotype was detected only a few times. The chain combines TRBV5-5 with TRBJ2-1, with a tentative D call TRBD2 (5 bases). CDR3 length equals 13 residues. Trimming took off 0 bases at V and 6 bases at J, with 7 bases between the two ends. CDR1 is SGHKS, CDR2 YYEKEE, per germline (reference sequence). DNA of the CDR3: TGTGCCAGCAGCTTGGGGACTTCCAATGAGCAGTTCTTC. Its protein is CASSLGTSNEQFF.

This chain uses TRBV2 with TRBJ2-3; D is possibly TRBD1 or TRBD2 (5 bases each). CDR3 length: 18 residues. Per germline, CDR1 SNHLY and CDR2 FYNNEI. The germline V and J ends were trimmed by 5 bases and 1 base, with 22 bases remaining between them. CDR3 amino acids: CASSWRSGTPMRTDTQYF. Written as DNA, the CDR3 is TGTGCCAGCAGTTGGCGGTCCGGGACCCCAATGCGCACAGATACGCAGTATTTT.

This chain joins TRBV5-1 and TRBJ2-1; 8 bases line up with TRBD1. This CDR3 is 14 amino acids long. V gave up 4 bases and J gave up 2 bases; unmatched junction bases: 2. Germline V gene sequence: CDR1 SGHRS, CDR2 YFSETQ. The CDR3 region is CASSQQGAYNEQFF. The CDR3 DNA is TGCGCCAGCAGCCAACAGGGGGCCTACAATGAGCAGTTCTTC. Combining the CDR3 with reference TRBV5-1 and TRBJ2-1 gives the whole variable domain KAGVTQTPRYLIKTRGQQVTLSCSPISGHRSVSWYQQTPGQGLQFLFEYFSETQRNKGNFPGRFSGRQFSNSRSEMNVSTLELGDSALYLCASSQQGAYNEQFFGPGTRLTVL.

This clonotype has only a few counts. The chain uses TRBV5-1 and TRBJ1-2; 8 bases are a match to TRBD1. Germline lookup yields CDR1 SGHRS and CDR2 YFSETQ. The CDR3 contains 13 residues. V lost 4 bases to trimming and J lost 8 bases; unmatched junction nucleotides: 7. Here the CDR3 DNA reads TGCGCCAGCAGCCTGGACAGGGTGAAGGGCTACACCTTC. Encoded protein: CASSLDRVKGYTF.

To note about this clonotype: Germline is not matched at one junction end, which may reflect a read error. The chain has TRBV25-1 and TRBJ2-2, with 14 bases aligning to TRBD2. This CDR3 comprises 17 residues. Germline V lookup: CDR1 MGHDK, CDR2 SYGVNS. The CDR3 region is CASSDLRLAGGAGELFF. The CDR3 DNA follows: TGTGCCAGCAGTGACCTGCGACTAGCGGGAGGGGCCGGAGAGCTGTTTTTT.

This clonotype was observed a handful of times. V usage is TRBV5-1 and J usage is TRBJ2-5, with D uncertain. The V end was cut by 1 base, the J end by 5 bases, with 9 bases between. Germline CDR1 reads SGHRS; CDR2 reads YFSETQ. This CDR3 contains 13 residues. CDR3 in amino acids: CASSLKGRETQYF. Written as DNA, the CDR3 is TGCGCCAGCAGCTTGAAGGGCAGGGAGACCCAGTACTTC. Full variable domain (missing parts from reference TRBV5-1 and TRBJ2-5): KAGVTQTPRYLIKTRGQQVTLSCSPISGHRSVSWYQQTPGQGLQFLFEYFSETQRNKGNFPGRFSGRQFSNSRSEMNVSTLELGDSALYLCASSLKGRETQYFGPGTRLLVL.

This clonotype has a handful of counts. CDR3 in DNA: TGTGCCAGCAGCTCCAGCGGGACTGAAGATACGCAGTATTTT. This translates into CASSSSGTEDTQYF. V and J are TRBV7-8 and TRBJ2-3, with 7 positions matching TRBD2. Looked up from germline, CDR1 is SGHVS and CDR2 is FQNEAQ. This CDR3 contains 14 residues. After removal of 4 bases from V and 5 bases from J, the junction contained 6 bases not matched to a gene.

This clonotype was picked up a small number of times. The V call is TRBV20-1, the J call TRBJ2-3; D possibly corresponds to TRBD2 (6 bases). Germline V CDR1 and CDR2: DFQATT, SNEGSKA (reference sequence). The CDR3 is 15 residues long. Trimming removed 2 bases from V and 2 bases from J, with 14 bases in between. The CDR3 loop reads CSARRSWRDTDTQYF. DNA for the CDR3: TGCAGTGCTAGACGGTCCTGGCGGGACACAGATACGCAGTATTTT.

A word on this clonotype: One base away lies a much larger clone, so this may be a sequencing read error. J is TRBJ1-1 and V is TRBV5-1; possible D gene TRBD1, 6 bases. Germline V CDR1 and CDR2: SGHRS, YFSETQ. The CDR3 loop spans 14 amino acids. CDR3 sequence reads: CPSSLGHANTEAFF. CDR3 DNA: TGCCCCAGCAGCTTGGGACACGCGAACACTGAAGCTTTCTTT.

The chain couples TRBV6-1 to TRBJ2-7; possibly TRBD1 or TRBD2 for D (5 bases each). The germline V gene has CDR1 MNHNS and CDR2 SASEGT. V was clipped by 5 bases and J by 3 bases, with 17 bases between them. CDR3 length: 15 amino acids. CDR3 region: CASSPGTAKLYEQYF. The CDR3 DNA reads as TGTGCCAGCAGTCCCGGGACGGCTAAACTCTACGAGCAGTACTTC.